One and the same sample provided the 10 T cell receptor beta chains below, sequenced in a study of blood T cell repertoires in COVID-19. Method: immunoSEQ multiplex PCR; TCRdb's copy keeps in-frame clones and lacks some. This sample carries some 250,000 clones, 88% of them seen once, and the ten largest clones take around 0.91%. Sequencing was done on a sample of peripheral blood. The receptors derive from a woman in her thirties or forties who had recovered from COVID-19.

The chain combines TRBV29-1 with TRBJ2-3; a possible D gene is TRBD1 (5 bases). The germline CDR1 and CDR2 sequences are SQVTM and ANQGSEA. Trimming took off 3 bases at V and 4 bases at J, with 14 bases between the two ends. CDR3 size: 14 residues. As DNA, the CDR3 is TGCAGCGTTGAGGGCAGGGTTCATGCAGATACGCAGTATTTT. This translates into CSVEGRVHADTQYF.

The genes are TRBV7-9 and TRBJ2-2; D is perhaps TRBD1 (6 bases). This CDR3 has 16 amino acids. In germline, CDR1 is SEHNR, CDR2 FQNEAQ (reference sequence). V lost 8 bases, J lost 5 bases, and 21 bases lay in between. CDR3 protein: CASWDLQGGKTGELFF. In DNA form, the CDR3 reads TGTGCCAGCTGGGACCTACAGGGTGGCAAAACCGGGGAGCTGTTTTTT.

In its sample, this clone was seen once. The rearrangement links TRBV10-3 to TRBJ1-2; D perhaps matches TRBD1 (6 bases). The CDR3 spans 14 residues. V was clipped by 8 bases and J by 4 bases, with 17 bases between them. CDR1 is ENHRY, CDR2 SYGVKD, per germline. The CDR3 DNA reads as TGTGCCATCGCTTGGGGGCCACTACCCTATGGCTACACCTTC. It specifies CAIAWGPLPYGYTF.

The CDR3 region has the DNA TGTGCCAGCAGCCCCCTGGGGGGTTTGAACACTGAAGCTTTCTTT. Amino acid sequence: CASSPLGGLNTEAFF. The rearrangement joins TRBV7-2 to TRBJ1-1, with D perhaps TRBD1 (5 bases). The CDR3 sequence is 15 residues long. Per germline, CDR1 SGHTA and CDR2 FQGNSA. V gave up 5 bases and J gave up 0 bases, with 13 bases separating them.

The chain links TRBV18 to TRBJ1-2; D unclear. Germline V gene lookup returns CDR1 KGHSH and CDR2 LQKENI. This CDR3 region has 15 residues. Trimming stripped 3 bases from V and 5 bases from J, with 16 bases between. As DNA, the CDR3 is TGTGCCAGCTCACCGTCCCAGGAAACCAAGTATGGCTACACCTTC. It codes for CASSPSQETKYGYTF.

The chain couples TRBV11-2 to TRBJ2-7, with D tentatively TRBD2 (5 bases). Between the trimmed V and J ends, which lost 1 base and 6 bases, there was a span of 10 bases. Germline lookup yields CDR1 SGHAT and CDR2 FQNNGV. CDR3 size: 13 residues. CDR3 in amino acids: CASSLGALAEQYF. CDR3 DNA: TGTGCCAGCAGCTTAGGGGCCCTAGCCGAGCAGTACTTC.

This clone showed up just once. The V call is TRBV5-1, the J call TRBJ2-7; 7 bases map to TRBD2. Germline assignment: CDR1 SGHRS and CDR2 YFSETQ. The CDR3 sequence is 16 residues long. Trimming at V came to 4 bases and at J to 4 bases, leaving 14 bases not matched to a gene. In DNA form, the CDR3 reads TGCGCCAGCAGCCTCCCTAGCGGAAAGGGAGGTTACGAGCAGTACGTC. The encoded protein is CASSLPSGKGGYEQYV.

The CDR3 sequence: CASSPLAGGGYNEQFF. As DNA, the CDR3 is TGTGCCAGCAGCCCCCTAGCGGGGGGCGGCTACAATGAGCAGTTCTTC. This chain links TRBV6-4 with TRBJ2-1; TRBD2 agrees at 11 bases. In germline, CDR1 is MRHNA, CDR2 SNTAGT. Trimming at V came to 6 bases and at J to 3 bases, leaving 7 bases not matched to a gene. This CDR3 has 16 residues.

This clone was counted a few times. The gene calls are TRBV19 and TRBJ1-5; TRBD1 agrees at 10 bases. The ends lost 2 bases at V and 6 bases at J; junction bases unmatched: 7. Germline V gives CDR1 LNHDA, CDR2 SQIVND (reference sequence). This CDR3 spans 16 amino acids. This chain's CDR3 is CASSIWPGTGVQPQHF. The CDR3 coding sequence is TGTGCCAGTAGTATATGGCCCGGGACAGGGGTTCAGCCCCAGCATTTT.

This sequence joins TRBV5-1 and TRBJ2-7; TRBD2 matches 11 bases. Trimming at V came to 3 bases and at J to 2 bases, leaving 7 bases not matched to a gene. Germline V gene data show CDR1 as SGHRS and CDR2 as YFSETQ. CDR3 length: 16 residues. In DNA, the CDR3 is TGCGCCAGCAGCTGCCCGGGGACTAGCGGCGCCTACGAGCAGTACGTC. It codes for CASSCPGTSGAYEQYV.